One and the same sample provided the 11 T cell receptor beta chains below, sequenced in a study of blood T cell repertoires in COVID-19. Clones were read by immunoSEQ multiplex PCR, and TCRdb kept only the in-frame ones, dropping some. The repertoire has 75,000 or so clones, roughly 85% of them found once; the top ten carry about 5.3%. The sequenced sample was peripheral blood. Receptors were obtained from an elderly woman with active or convalescent COVID-19.

This sequence joins TRBV4-3 and TRBJ1-2; the match to TRBD1 covers 8 bases. The junction had 7 bases not matched to a gene; V was cut back by 0 bases and J by 4 bases. CDR3 size: 16 residues. Germline-derived CDR1 and CDR2 are LGHNA and YSLEER. CDR3 region: CASSQDAGQGGYGYTF. The CDR3 nucleotides read TGCGCCAGCAGCCAAGATGCCGGACAGGGAGGCTATGGCTACACCTTC.

The chain couples TRBV9 to TRBJ2-1; D uncertain. This CDR3 is 13 amino acids long. Germline V lookup: CDR1 SGDLS, CDR2 YYNGEE. V shed 1 base and J shed 5 bases, with 7 bases lying between them. This CDR3 is CASSVSPNNEQFF. The CDR3 nucleotides read TGTGCCAGCAGCGTAAGCCCTAACAATGAGCAGTTCTTC.

This clone was seen just once. The chain employs TRBV19 and TRBJ1-1, with a weak D call TRBD1 (6 bases). CDR3 length: 14 amino acids. Germline V gives CDR1 LNHDA, CDR2 SQIVND (reference sequence). Deletions cut 5 bases from V and 5 bases from J, with 15 bases between. The CDR3 sequence: CASSASGVWTEAFF. As DNA, the CDR3 is TGTGCCAGTAGTGCCTCAGGGGTTTGGACTGAAGCTTTCTTT.

This chain links TRBV5-6 with TRBJ1-4; 8 bases align to TRBD1. CDR1 and CDR2 from the germline V gene are SGHDT and YYEEEE. V shed 4 bases, J shed 8 bases, and the junction held 13 bases outside the gene matches. This CDR3 has 16 residues. The CDR3 DNA reads TGTGCCAGCAGCCAATACTCGTACAGGGGGAGAGAAAAACTGTTTTTT. Translation: CASSQYSYRGREKLFF.

This sequence joins TRBV28 and TRBJ2-7; the match to TRBD1 covers 7 bases. Germline V gene lookup returns CDR1 MDHEN and CDR2 SYDVKM. The CDR3 covers 14 residues. Trimming removed 5 bases from V and 3 bases from J; junction bases left unmatched: 7. In DNA, the CDR3 is TGTGCCAGCAGTCCACCGGGGACAGTCTACGAGCAGTACTTC. Residues: CASSPPGTVYEQYF.

V gene TRBV6-5 combines with J gene TRBJ1-1; D is unclear. CDR1 MNHEY and CDR2 SVGAGI come from the germline V gene. CDR3 size: 14 residues. The ends were cut back, 2 bases at V and 4 bases at J, with 11 bases in the middle. The CDR3, as DNA: TGTGCCAGCAGTTACACCGGCTCGGGCACTGAAGCTTTCTTT. Residues: CASSYTGSGTEAFF.

This CDR3 is CASSYDYSTDTQYF. CDR3 DNA sequence: TGTGCCAGCAGTTACGACTACAGCACAGATACGCAGTATTTT. The rearrangement links TRBV6-5 to TRBJ2-3, with D maybe TRBD2 (5 bases). V dropped 2 bases and J dropped 0 bases, with 6 bases sitting between them. Looked up from germline, CDR1 is MNHEY and CDR2 is SVGAGI. The CDR3 is 14 amino acids.

The genes are TRBV2 and TRBJ1-5; tentatively, D is TRBD1 (6 bases). The length of the CDR3 is 16 residues. V was trimmed by 4 bases and J by 3 bases, leaving 16 bases between them. In germline, CDR1 is SNHLY, CDR2 FYNNEI. CDR3: CASSVVWGTPNQPQHF. CDR3 DNA sequence: TGTGCCAGCAGTGTGGTGTGGGGGACACCCAATCAGCCCCAGCATTTT. The full variable domain, with the rest looked up from reference TRBV2 and TRBJ1-5, is EPEVTQTPSHQVTQMGQEVILRCVPISNHLYFYWYRQILGQKVEFLVSFYNNEISEKSEIFDDQFSVERPDGSNFTLKIRSTKLEDSAMYFCASSVVWGTPNQPQHFGDGTRLSIL.

About this clone: Germline is not matched at one junction end, which may reflect a read error. The chain joins TRBV7-7 to TRBJ2-7, with 9 positions matching TRBD2. Per the germline V gene, CDR1 is SSHAT and CDR2 is FNYEAQ (reference sequence). The CDR3 covers 15 residues. The CDR3 DNA is TGTGCTAGCAGCCCCGGTGCGGGGGGGGGCTACGAGCAGTACTTC. Translated: CASSPGAGGGYEQYF. Complete variable domain (other parts from reference TRBV7-7 and TRBJ2-7): GAGVSQSPRYKVTKRGQDVTLRCDPISSHATLYWYQQALGQGPEFLTYFNYEAQPDKSGLPSDRFSAERPEGSISTLTIQRTEQRDSAMYRCASSPGAGGGYEQYFGPGTRLTVT.

The genes are TRBV5-1 and TRBJ2-5, with 8 bases aligning to TRBD2. CDR3 length equals 16 residues. Germline V gene sequence: CDR1 SGHRS, CDR2 YFSETQ. The V and J ends lost 4 bases and 4 bases, in that order; junction bases with no gene match: 12. In nucleotides, the CDR3 is TGCGCCAGCAGCCGGCGTGCGGGGGGCGTCGTAGAGACCCAGTACTTC. Its translation is CASSRRAGGVVETQYF.

The chain uses TRBV5-6 and TRBJ2-5; D remains unclear. The V gene lost 4 bases and the J gene lost 4 bases, with 17 bases spanning the gap. Per germline, CDR1 SGHDT and CDR2 YYEEEE. CDR3 length equals 15 residues. The CDR3 coding sequence is TGTGCCAGCAGCCGTGCCGGTCCGAGAGGAGAGACCCAGTACTTC. Translation gives CASSRAGPRGETQYF.